This is a list of T cell receptor beta chains from one sample in a study of beta chain features in type 1 diabetes. Using immunoSEQ multiplex PCR, the repertoire was profiled, and TCRdb retains in-frame clones only, with some absent. Of roughly 140,000 clones listed, around 10% are singletons. Material: central memory CD4+ T cells from blood. Receptor source: a man aged 18 to 30 in good health. Each CDR3 is given without its conserved first and last residue. The size entry is marked missing in some rows and otherwise reads once, few, many or a size class.

V: TRBV4-2; J: TRBJ2-1; size: few; CDR3: ASSHADNEQF
V: TRBV7-9; J: TRBJ2-1; size: few; CDR3: ASSLPTGVNEQF
V: TRBV7-9; J: TRBJ2-1; size: many; CDR3: ASSPTYNEQF
V: TRBV7-9; J: TRBJ2-1; size: NA; CDR3: ASSLAVHYEQF
V: TRBV7-9; J: TRBJ2-7; size: few; CDR3: ASSLARDYEQY
V: TRBV11-3; J: TRBJ2-1; size: NA; CDR3: ASSLDGTSGINEQF
V: TRBV7-9; J: TRBJ2-7; size: NA; CDR3: ASSETGGRSYEQY
V: TRBV19; J: TRBJ2-7; size: few; CDR3: ASRPGTRSSYEQY
V: TRBV28; J: TRBJ2-3; size: few; CDR3: ASKGGPGTSGNTDTQY
V: TRBV18; J: TRBJ2-3; size: few; CDR3: ASSPQGWTDTQY
V: TRBV13; J: TRBJ2-1; size: NA; CDR3: ASTLGGHEQF
V: TRBV10-3; J: TRBJ1-2; size: NA; CDR3: AISESKGQGYT
V: TRBV2; J: TRBJ2-1; size: few; CDR3: ASSDWQGVYNEQF
V: TRBV28; J: TRBJ1-1; size: NA; CDR3: ASNQGSNTEAF
V: TRBV7-2; J: TRBJ2-2; size: NA; CDR3: ASSLEARTGELF
V: TRBV5-7; J: TRBJ1-1; size: NA; CDR3: ASSLVRGGDTEAF
V: TRBV7-2; J: TRBJ1-1; size: NA; CDR3: ASSFNRDTEAF
V: TRBV7-2; J: TRBJ2-5; size: few; CDR3: ASSPGLAAPQETQY
V: TRBV7-3; J: TRBJ1-1; size: many; CDR3: ASRGRDTEAF
V: TRBV4-1; J: TRBJ2-1; size: few; CDR3: ASSQGGTSGSDSSYNEQF
V: TRBV5-1; J: TRBJ2-3; size: NA; CDR3: ASSLEAATDTQY
V: TRBV6-5; J: TRBJ1-3; size: NA; CDR3: ASSYSKHSGNTIY
V: TRBV6-5; J: TRBJ2-7; size: few; CDR3: ASRSAFSYEQY
V: TRBV6-5; J: TRBJ1-2; size: few; CDR3: ASSGTGGSYGYT
V: TRBV10-3; J: TRBJ1-6; size: NA; CDR3: AITPYGGSPLH
V: TRBV6-5; J: TRBJ1-1; size: NA; CDR3: ASRQTEAF
V: TRBV5-1; J: TRBJ2-7; size: NA; CDR3: ASSFSSRVYEQY
V: TRBV30; J: TRBJ2-4; size: NA; CDR3: AWSVKGDIQY
V: TRBV10-3; J: TRBJ1-2; size: few; CDR3: ATQEGSNYGYT
V: TRBV6-5; J: TRBJ1-1; size: NA; CDR3: ASSYSPTGWYTEAF
V: TRBV4-3; J: TRBJ2-7; size: few; CDR3: ASSQERGRYEQY
V: TRBV25-1; J: TRBJ2-3; size: NA; CDR3: ASQEGTGFMGDTQY
V: TRBV14; J: TRBJ1-1; size: NA; CDR3: ASSQDRQRTGDTEAF
V: TRBV7-2; J: TRBJ2-5; size: NA; CDR3: ASSSRLSLETQY
V: TRBV5-4; J: TRBJ2-3; size: few; CDR3: ASSLGGFTSTDTQY
V: TRBV5-1; J: TRBJ2-7; size: few; CDR3: ASSPRDRGSEQY
V: TRBV28; J: TRBJ2-3; size: few; CDR3: ASNRDGRTDTQY
V: TRBV7-9; J: TRBJ2-4; size: few; CDR3: ASSLPRDSKNIQY
V: TRBV10-3; J: TRBJ1-6; size: few; CDR3: AIRGDRGLGSPLH
V: TRBV7-9; J: TRBJ2-1; size: few; CDR3: ASTAQGHEQF
V: TRBV5-5; J: TRBJ2-1; size: few; CDR3: ASSLIQGDTNEQF
V: TRBV7-2; J: TRBJ2-7; size: NA; CDR3: ASSLSRGAFYEQY